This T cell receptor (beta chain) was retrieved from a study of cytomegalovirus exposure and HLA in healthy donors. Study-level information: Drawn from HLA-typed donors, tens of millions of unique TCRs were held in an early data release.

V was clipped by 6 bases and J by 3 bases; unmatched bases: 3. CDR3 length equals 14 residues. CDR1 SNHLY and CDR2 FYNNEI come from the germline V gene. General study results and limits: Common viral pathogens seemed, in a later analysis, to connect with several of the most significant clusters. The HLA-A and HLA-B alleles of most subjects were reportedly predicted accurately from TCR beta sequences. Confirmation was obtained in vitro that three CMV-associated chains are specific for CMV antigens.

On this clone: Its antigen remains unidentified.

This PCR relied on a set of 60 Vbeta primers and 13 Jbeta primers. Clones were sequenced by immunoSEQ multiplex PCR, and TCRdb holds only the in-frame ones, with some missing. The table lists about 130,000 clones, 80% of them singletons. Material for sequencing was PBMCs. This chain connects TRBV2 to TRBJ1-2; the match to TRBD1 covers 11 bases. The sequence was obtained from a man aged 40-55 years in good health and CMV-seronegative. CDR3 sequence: CASRGTGGDYGYTF. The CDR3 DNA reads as TGTGCCAGCAGGGGGACAGGGGGTGACTATGGCTACACCTTC.